A single sample is the source of the 24 T cell receptor beta chains below, sequenced in a study of CD8 T cells in Susac syndrome. Random hexamers were used to reverse transcribe an amount of about 0.45 to 1 ug RNA. TCRdb fed the immunoSEQ multiplex PCR reads into MiXCR, producing one record per CDR3 protein. The sample carries under 95,000 distinct CDR3 sequences, over 90% recorded once. Source material: CD8+ T cells from PBMCs. The receptor set was obtained from a human donor with Susac syndrome.

The CDR3 spells CAWSAGTLNQPQHF. The CDR3 nucleotides read TGTGCCTGGAGTGCCGGGACCCTCAATCAGCCCCAGCATTTT. The genes are TRBV30 and TRBJ1-5; a possible D gene is TRBD1 (5 bases). V lost 1 base, J lost 3 bases, and 10 bases lay in between. CDR3 length equals 14 residues. CDR1 and CDR2 (germline): GTSNPN, SVGIG (reference sequence).

The J gene is TRBJ2-5, the V gene TRBV6-2 or TRBV6-3, with a possible D match to TRBD2 (6 bases). Germline V gene lookup returns CDR1 MNHEY and CDR2 SVGEGT. V gave up 4 bases and J gave up 2 bases, with 14 bases separating them. This CDR3 is built from 15 residues. The CDR3 bases are TGTGCCAGCAGTTTACTTGTGGCGGGACAAGAGACCCAGTACTTC. Translated, it gives CASSLLVAGQETQYF.

The chain recombines TRBV30 with TRBJ1-1, with 10 bases matching TRBD1. V lost 3 bases, J lost 3 bases, and 7 bases stayed unmatched. Germline V CDR1 and CDR2: GTSNPN, SVGIG (reference sequence). The CDR3 contains 15 residues. The chain's CDR3 is CAWRTRQGAHTEAFF. CDR3 nucleotides: TGTGCCTGGAGAACCCGACAGGGGGCCCACACTGAAGCTTTCTTT.

The V gene is TRBV11-2, the J gene TRBJ2-1; 7 bases line up with TRBD1. CDR1 is SGHAT, CDR2 FQNNGV, per germline. The junction had 3 bases not matched to a gene; V was cut back by 4 bases and J by 0 bases. This CDR3 has 15 residues. The CDR3: CASSWGQSSYNEQFF. CDR3 nucleotides: TGTGCCAGCAGCTGGGGACAGAGCTCCTACAATGAGCAGTTCTTC. The entire variable domain, with the rest obtained from reference TRBV11-2 and TRBJ2-1, is as follows: EAGVAQSPRYKIIEKRQSVAFWCNPISGHATLYWYQQILGQGPKLLIQFQNNGVVDDSQLPKDRFSAERLKGVDSTLKIQPAKLEDSAVYLCASSWGQSSYNEQFFGPGTRLTVL.

This sequence joins TRBV3-1 and TRBJ1-1; D uncertain. Germline CDR1 reads LGHDT; CDR2 reads YNNKEL (reference sequence). The germline V and J ends were trimmed by 4 bases and 0 bases, with 12 bases remaining between them. CDR3 size: 15 residues. This CDR3 reads CASSPDLYMNTEAFF. In nucleotides, the CDR3 is TGTGCCAGCAGCCCCGACCTTTACATGAACACTGAAGCTTTCTTT. The variable domain in full, completed from reference TRBV3-1 and TRBJ1-1, reads DTAVSQTPKYLVTQMGNDKSIKCEQNLGHDTMYWYKQDSKKFLKIMFSYNNKELIINETVPNRFSPKSPDKAHLNLHINSLELGDSAVYFCASSPDLYMNTEAFFGQGTRLTVV.

The genes are TRBV5-1 and TRBJ1-2; D gene ambiguous. The germline CDR1 and CDR2 sequences are SGHRS and YFSETQ. The CDR3 length is 15 residues. V was pared by 4 bases and J by 4 bases, with 17 bases between. CDR3 DNA sequence: TGCGCCAGCAGCCCGTTAGGCGGGGAGCGCTATGGCTACACCTTC. Encoded protein: CASSPLGGERYGYTF. Variable domain in full (rest from reference TRBV5-1 and TRBJ1-2): KAGVTQTPRYLIKTRGQQVTLSCSPISGHRSVSWYQQTPGQGLQFLFEYFSETQRNKGNFPGRFSGRQFSNSRSEMNVSTLELGDSALYLCASSPLGGERYGYTFGSGTRLTVV.

The chain combines TRBV20-1 with TRBJ2-3; D not resolved. CDR3 length: 15 residues. Trimming took 0 bases from V and 1 from J, leaving 11 bases between them. The germline gives CDR1 DFQATT, CDR2 SNEGSKA (reference sequence). CDR3: CSARDLDEGTDTQYF. The CDR3 nucleotides read TGCAGTGCTAGAGACTTAGACGAAGGCACAGATACGCAGTATTTT.

V is TRBV20-1 and J is TRBJ2-2; D remains ambiguous. This CDR3 spans 13 amino acids. The germline V and J ends were trimmed by 4 bases and 2 bases, with 8 bases remaining between them. Germline V CDR1 and CDR2: DFQATT, SNEGSKA (reference sequence). The CDR3 DNA sequence: TGCAGTGCTAAAGGATTAAACACCGGGGAGCTGTTTTTT. Translation gives CSAKGLNTGELFF.

The CDR3 region is CASSQGVGYEQYF. For the CDR3, the DNA is TGCGCCAGCAGCCAAGGGGTGGGCTACGAGCAGTACTTC. The J gene is TRBJ2-7, the V gene TRBV4-1; D is ambiguous. The CDR3 has 13 amino acids. Germline loops: CDR1 MGHRA, CDR2 YSYEKL. V was trimmed by 1 base and J by 3 bases, leaving 7 bases between them.

The rearrangement links TRBV7-2 to TRBJ2-1; D not resolved. Trimming took off 4 bases at V and 8 bases at J, with 15 bases between the two ends. Germline V CDR1 and CDR2: SGHTA, FQGNSA. The CDR3 sequence is 14 residues long. CDR3 nucleotide sequence: TGTGCCAGCAGCTCGGACCTGGCTAGGGATGAGCAGTTCTTC. This gives the protein CASSSDLARDEQFF.

The V gene is TRBV28, the J gene TRBJ2-2; a possible D gene is TRBD2 (6 bases). CDR1 is MDHEN and CDR2 is SYDVKM in the germline V gene. The length of the CDR3 is 17 residues. The V and J ends lost 5 bases and 3 bases respectively, with 19 bases between them. Here the CDR3 reads CASSPRGVLKDTGELFF. The CDR3, as DNA: TGTGCCAGCAGTCCCCGCGGGGTCCTTAAAGACACCGGGGAGCTGTTTTTT.

V is TRBV5-1 and J is TRBJ1-1; no clear D. The V end lost 4 bases, the J end lost 4 bases, and 14 bases lay between the germline ends. The CDR3 spans 14 residues. Looked up from germline, CDR1 is SGHRS and CDR2 is YFSETQ. Here the CDR3 DNA reads TGCGCCAGCAGCACTCGCCCAGGAGGCACTGAAGCTTTCTTT. It yields the protein CASSTRPGGTEAFF.

In its sample, this clonotype was seen a few times. The chain is built from TRBV19 and TRBJ1-1; D call uncertain. Trimming shortened V by 3 bases and J by 1 base, and 6 bases separated the two germline ends. The V gene's germline CDR1 is LNHDA and CDR2 SQIVND (reference sequence). This CDR3 is built from 13 residues. CDR3 DNA: TGTGCCAGTAGTATCGGACGGAACACTGAAGCTTTCTTT. Translated, it gives CASSIGRNTEAFF.

The chain uses TRBV29-1 and TRBJ1-1; TRBD1 matches at 7 bases. Germline V lookup: CDR1 SQVTM, CDR2 ANQGSEA. This CDR3 is built from 12 residues. V was clipped by 4 bases and J by 5 bases; unmatched bases: 4. The CDR3 nucleotides read TGCAGCGTTGCAGGGGGGAAAACTGAAGCTTTCTTT. This codes for CSVAGGKTEAFF.

The V gene is TRBV7-9, the J gene TRBJ2-3; D might be TRBD2 (5 bases). The V end lost 6 bases, the J end lost 0 bases, and 13 bases lay between the germline ends. This CDR3 contains 15 residues. Germline CDR1 and CDR2: SEHNR and FQNEAQ (reference sequence). CDR3 sequence: CASSPSGSSTDTQYF. CDR3 nucleotides: TGTGCCAGCAGTCCAAGCGGTTCTAGCACAGATACGCAGTATTTT.

The V call is TRBV29-1, the J call TRBJ2-7; 7 bases match TRBD2. The germline V gene has CDR1 SQVTM and CDR2 ANQGSEA. There are 13 residues in the CDR3. Trimming took 5 bases from V and 3 from J; bases not matched to a gene: 7. CDR3 loop: CSVLPGGNYEQYF. Written as DNA, the CDR3 is TGCAGCGTTCTCCCCGGGGGGAACTACGAGCAGTACTTC.

This sequence joins TRBV12-3 or TRBV12-4 and TRBJ2-1; 9 positions agree with TRBD1. The CDR3 sequence is 14 residues long. V gave up 9 bases and J gave up 8 bases; unmatched junction bases: 11. CDR3: CASRPGTGYHEQFF. CDR3 nucleotides: TGTGCCAGTCGCCCCGGGACAGGGTACCATGAGCAGTTCTTC.

This rearrangement joins TRBV27 to TRBJ2-7, with a possible D match to TRBD1 (6 bases). The CDR3 runs 13 residues. Per germline, CDR1 MNHEY and CDR2 SMNVEV (reference sequence). Trimming removed 5 bases at V and 3 bases at J, with 11 bases between. The CDR3 nucleotides read TGTGCCAGCAGTCTCGGACAGCACTACGAGCAGTACTTC. Translated: CASSLGQHYEQYF.

J is TRBJ1-1 and V is TRBV12-3 or TRBV12-4; D not resolved. The CDR3 length is 19 residues. V was clipped by 0 bases and J by 4 bases, with 24 bases between them. As DNA, the CDR3 is TGTGCCAGCAGTTTAGCACACTCAGCGCTTCGGTACCTGGGCACTGAAGCTTTCTTT. It encodes CASSLAHSALRYLGTEAFF.

This sequence joins TRBV20-1 and TRBJ2-3, with 10 bases fitting TRBD2. The CDR3 loop spans 12 amino acids. Unmatched junction bases numbered 3, after V lost 6 bases and J lost 6 bases. CDR1 and CDR2 from the germline V gene are DFQATT and SNEGSKA (reference sequence). The CDR3 sequence is CSAISGGDTQYF. The CDR3 nucleotides read TGCAGTGCCATTAGCGGGGGGGATACGCAGTATTTT.

CDR3 in DNA: TGTGCCAGCAGTCCACTAGCGGGAGGGCCTCGGACAGATACGCAGTATTTT. It codes for CASSPLAGGPRTDTQYF. The rearrangement uses TRBV6-1 and TRBJ2-3; 13 bases agree with TRBD2. The trim removed 5 bases at V and 3 bases at J, leaving 8 bases unmatched. The germline V gene has CDR1 MNHNS and CDR2 SASEGT. The CDR3 has 17 residues.

This rearrangement joins TRBV30 to TRBJ2-1; 9 positions match TRBD1. The V and J ends lost 0 bases and 4 bases, in that order; junction bases with no gene match: 1. CDR3 length equals 14 residues. Germline assignment: CDR1 GTSNPN and CDR2 SVGIG (reference sequence). The CDR3 coding sequence is TGTGCCTGGAGTGTGACAGGGGGATACAATGAGCAGTTCTTC. It yields the protein CAWSVTGGYNEQFF.

V is TRBV19 and J is TRBJ2-3, with no clear D. V was pared by 5 bases and J by 6 bases, with 9 bases between. This CDR3 region has 12 residues. The germline CDR1 and CDR2 sequences are LNHDA and SQIVND (reference sequence). The CDR3 region is CASSDQKDTQYF. CDR3 DNA sequence: TGTGCCAGTAGTGATCAAAAGGATACGCAGTATTTT.

The chain employs TRBV6-2 or TRBV6-3 and TRBJ2-1; 7 bases line up with TRBD2. CDR1 is MNHEY, CDR2 SVGEGT, per germline. V shed 7 bases and J 4 bases; nucleotides not matched to a gene: 4. This CDR3 is 13 amino acids long. The CDR3 sequence: CASTSGNYNEQFF. The CDR3, as DNA: TGTGCCAGCACCAGCGGGAATTACAATGAGCAGTTCTTC.